Below, 7 T cell receptor beta chains from the same sample are listed, as sequenced in a study of T cells in Graves' hyperthyroidism and ophthalmopathy. What was amplified from RNA transcripts were TCR beta CDR3 regions. HTBI primers were employed in a first-round RT-PCR of the TCR CDR3. TCRdb called the multiplex PCR reads again in MiXCR, with one record for every CDR3 protein. The sample shows hundreds of thousands of distinct CDR3 sequences, approximately 15% of them seen only once. Material: blood. The receptors originated from a woman between 18 and 29 years old with Graves' hyperthyroidism.

This clonotype was counted many times. The V gene is TRBV7-8, the J gene TRBJ1-5; D remains unclear. The CDR3 contains 14 residues. Germline CDR1 and CDR2: SGHVS and FQNEAQ. Trimming removed 5 bases at V and 4 bases at J, with 12 bases between. The CDR3 region has the DNA TGTGCCAGCAGCAGCCGGGTCCTGAATCAGCCCCAGCATTTT. Its protein product is CASSSRVLNQPQHF.

This clonotype was counted only a few times. The chain links TRBV12-3 or TRBV12-4 to TRBJ1-6; no clear D gene. V lost 7 bases to trimming and J lost 4 bases, with 17 bases between them. The CDR3 extends over 16 amino acids. The CDR3 here is CASTWRATAYNSPLHF. The CDR3, as DNA: TGTGCCAGCACCTGGAGAGCCACCGCTTATAATTCACCCCTCCACTTT.

The chain recombines TRBV29-1 with TRBJ1-4; TRBD1 aligns across 8 bases. This CDR3 region has 13 residues. With 5 bases clipped from V and 8 bases from J, the junction kept 7 bases outside the gene matches. Germline CDR1 is SQVTM and CDR2 is ANQGSEA. As DNA, the CDR3 is TGCAGCGTTCCGACAGGGGTGGGGGAAAAACTGTTTTTT. Encoded protein: CSVPTGVGEKLFF.

This clonotype appeared many times. The chain couples TRBV7-3 to TRBJ2-6, with D hard to call. The CDR3 runs to 14 residues. Germline CDR1 SGHTA, CDR2 FQGTGA. V was trimmed by 5 bases and J by 1 base, leaving 6 bases between them. DNA of the CDR3: TGTGCCAGCAGCCCACAGTCTGGGGCCAACGTCCTGACTTTC. It specifies CASSPQSGANVLTF. Variable domain in full (rest from reference TRBV7-3 and TRBJ2-6): GAGVSQTPSNKVTEKGKYVELRCDPISGHTALYWYRQSLGQGPEFLIYFQGTGAADDSGLPNDRFFAVRPEGSVSTLKIQRTERGDSAVYLCASSPQSGANVLTFGAGSRLTVL.

In its sample, this clonotype was seen a few times. The chain combines TRBV28 with TRBJ1-2; no reliable D call. Germline CDR1 is MDHEN and CDR2 is SYDVKM. Trimming removed 7 bases from V and 4 bases from J, with 16 bases in between. The CDR3 is 14 amino acids. The CDR3 coding sequence is TGTGCCAGCACCCCCCGGATTCGGGGCTATGGCTACACCTTC. Translated: CASTPRIRGYGYTF.

This clonotype was picked up many times. The chain combines TRBV3-1 with TRBJ2-1; 9 positions match TRBD1. The CDR3 sequence is 15 residues long. CDR1 and CDR2 from the germline V gene are LGHDT and YNNKEL (reference sequence). J lost 6 bases, V lost 2 bases, and 5 bases had no gene match. This chain's CDR3 is CASSQPGQGGNEQFF. DNA for the CDR3: TGTGCCAGCAGCCAACCGGGACAGGGAGGCAATGAGCAGTTCTTC.

This clonotype was picked up many times. The chain combines TRBV2 with TRBJ1-3; D is ambiguous. The germline CDR1 and CDR2 sequences are SNHLY and FYNNEI. V gave up 4 bases and J gave up 7 bases, with 5 bases separating them. This CDR3 contains 11 residues. CDR3 nucleotides: TGTGCCAGCAGTGTGGTGAACACCATATATTTT. Its protein product is CASSVVNTIYF.